This TCR beta chain was captured in a study of cytomegalovirus exposure and HLA in healthy donors. The table lists this clone with a count of one. The antigen is unknown. Study results and limitations: Follow-up analysis later connected one missense variant in DCLRE1C with trimming of TCR beta V- and J-genes. In a later analysis, TCR association rates varied by HLA locus: DRB1 most, HLA-C fewest. For presence/absence analyses, sequencing depth was assumed to be roughly uniform across donors.

Amplification used 60 Vbeta primers and 13 Jbeta primers. Some clones are missing from TCRdb's copy, which holds only in-frame ones; the method was immunoSEQ multiplex PCR. The data contain under 200,000 clones, 79% of them singletons. Though nominally healthy at sampling, donors likely had unrecorded immune exposures. This TCR was recovered from a woman between 35 and 50 years old in good health and CMV-seronegative. The sample taken for sequencing was PBMCs.

CDR3 amino acids: CASKETGGSADTQYF. The CDR3 DNA reads TGTGCCAGCAAGGAAACAGGGGGCTCCGCAGATACGCAGTATTTT. V gene TRBV6-4 combines with J gene TRBJ2-3, with TRBD1 matching 9 bases. Germline V gene data show CDR1 as MRHNA and CDR2 as SNTAGT. The V gene end was trimmed by 7 bases and the J gene end by 4 bases; junction bases not matched to a gene: 9. The CDR3 runs 15 residues.